The present entry profiles one TCR beta chain with its context. The specificity of this receptor is unknown. Qualities for individual bases were not recorded, and no much larger clone is one base off. The method was PCR. Sequencing used a NextSeq 500. Preparation of bulk TCR libraries followed a previously described approach, with the TCR primers listed in Table S5. Purification of total RNA was performed with the Qiagen AllPrep DNA/RNA kit. Before analysis, reads from multiple sequencing runs of the same library were pooled. As for the authors' bioinformatics: Reads were retained only if the reads had an exact TCR constant sequence, and the retained reads were trimmed to 150 nt and grouped according to their 12-nt molecular barcodes. Reads within each barcode group were sub-clustered using a 15% Levenshtein threshold, and quality-weighted consensus sequences were constructed for each RNA molecule. Non-functional sequences were filtered out, along with any lower-count sequence sitting one edit away from another sequence. Based on a fit of two negative binomial distributions, barcode sub-clusters having less than 20% of the maximum read count were discarded. TCRdb ran its own pipeline on the public reads, namely fastp trimming at Q25 and MiXCR clone calling, and kept in-frame beta chains. All rows with the same CDR3 protein become a single entry with the most common DNA and genes. None of the V and J calls come from the authors' own analysis; TCRdb made them. This sample has hundreds of thousands of distinct CDR3 sequences in its table, and about 25% of those were observed once. In total, the top ten clones hold 0.78% of the sample.

The data were taken from a study of molecular identifiers for immune sequencing clone quantification (dated by TCRdb to the late 2010s). Background for the entire study: For a replicate experiment, the RNA from either about 20,000 or 100,000 naive CD8 T cells was divided into five aliquots, and four of those aliquots went on to sequencing. CD8 T cells were used in a methods study to benchmark molecular-identifier clustering-based TCR repertoire sequencing (MIDCIRS) and TCR RNA copy counting. What the research found in general, with its limitations: Around 2.8 recovered TCR RNA copies per cell were obtained by modeling, versus about 10 by digital PCR, implying a capture efficiency of 30% to 35%. When barcode sub-clustering was left out, chimeric consensus sequences inflated TCR diversity, with chimeras reaching as high as 47%. Spiked-in Jurkat TCR RNA equal to a single cell's worth was reported to be detectable even within 1,100,000 naive CD8 T cells. In CMV-specific effector cells, clones with more than 20 RNA copies accounted for over 97% of molecules, whereas in naive cells such clones accounted for under 1%. Highly expanded clone sizes could be underestimated if identical TCR molecules share a barcode. The naive libraries included spiked-in Jurkat TCR RNA (about nine copies' worth), and this Jurkat TCR RNA is not part of the donor repertoire.

Libraries of naive CD8 T cells were generated from about 21,000 to 970,000 sorted cells, with 10%, 30% or 50% of the purified RNA used. On a BD FACSAria II, naive CD8 T cells were FACS-sorted as CD8+CD4-CCR7+CD45RA+ and collected into RLT Plus buffer. To test detection sensitivity, Jurkat RNA equal to under 13 TCR copies was added to samples of about 20,000-1,000,000 naive CD8 T cells. CD8 T cells were enriched using RosetteSep CD8+ T Cell Enrichment Cocktail and Ficoll-Paque, and the enriched cells then underwent ACK red cell lysis. As encoded in the germline V gene, CDR1 is KGHDR while CDR2 is SFDVKD. Clipping removes 2 bases from V and 7 bases from J, with 10 as the unmatched junction base count. The CDR3 runs 16 amino acids, cysteine and phenylalanine included. Only CDR3 DNA is held: 48 bases, read in frame from base 1.

The origin of this receptor is a human donor in good health. Some libraries in this study had Jurkat cell RNA spiked in. This chain is built from TRBV24-1 and TRBJ2-3; TRBD1 aligns with 8 central bases. Sequencing input: naive CD8+ T cells from blood, with Jurkat cell RNA spiked in. Reading the label with the study, this specimen's cell subset or site is: FACS-sorted CD8+CD4-CCR7+CD45RA+ naive T cells. The encoded CDR3 is CATSDSFRQGAYTQYF. At the DNA level, the sequence is TGTGCCACCAGTGATTCTTTTCGGCAGGGGGCATATACGCAGTATTTT.